This TCR beta chain originates from a study of blood T cell repertoires in COVID-19. The CDR3 has 14 residues. V dropped 2 bases and J dropped 1 base, with 8 bases sitting between them. Germline lookup yields CDR1 MNHEY and CDR2 SMNVEV (reference sequence). Assay used: immunoSEQ multiplex PCR; TCRdb lists only in-frame clones, some missing. The sample comprises 400,000 to 450,000 clones, around 89% of which are singletons, and less than 2% rests with the top ten. The rearrangement joins TRBV27 to TRBJ1-1; no firm D call. Sequencing was done on a sample of peripheral blood. This sequence was found in a woman in her thirties or forties with COVID-19, enrolled during active disease. As DNA, the CDR3 is TGTGCCAGCAGTTTAATAGGAGGGAACACTGAAGCTTTCTTT. Encoded protein: CASSLIGGNTEAFF.